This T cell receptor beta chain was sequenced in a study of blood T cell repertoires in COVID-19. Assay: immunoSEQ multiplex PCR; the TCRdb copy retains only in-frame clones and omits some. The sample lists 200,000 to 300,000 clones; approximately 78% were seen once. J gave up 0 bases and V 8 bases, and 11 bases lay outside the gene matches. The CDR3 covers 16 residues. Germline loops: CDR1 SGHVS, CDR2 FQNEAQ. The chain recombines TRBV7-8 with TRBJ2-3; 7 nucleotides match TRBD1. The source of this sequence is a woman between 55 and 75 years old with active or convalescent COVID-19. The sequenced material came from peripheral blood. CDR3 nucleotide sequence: TGTGCCAGCGCGAAGGGACAGTTGTCTAGCACAGATACGCAGTATTTT. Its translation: CASAKGQLSSTDTQYF.